The present entry profiles one T cell receptor beta chain with its context. The length of the CDR3 is 15 residues. The germline CDR1 and CDR2 sequences are SGHTA and FQGNSA. J lost 5 bases, V lost 0 bases, and 6 bases had no gene match. The sample is drawn from a study of cytomegalovirus exposure and HLA in healthy donors. The PCR had 60 Vbeta and 13 Jbeta primers. TCRdb keeps only in-frame clones here, not all; method: immunoSEQ multiplex PCR. The table for this sample gives 75,000 to 85,000 clones. The sequencing sample was made of PBMCs. The gene calls are TRBV7-2 and TRBJ2-5; 7 bases map to TRBD2. This receptor was identified in a man between 18 and 29 years old in good health and CMV-seropositive. The CDR3 reads CASSLAGGPSETQYF. CDR3 coding DNA: TGTGCCAGCAGCTTAGCGGGAGGGCCCAGTGAGACCCAGTACTTC.